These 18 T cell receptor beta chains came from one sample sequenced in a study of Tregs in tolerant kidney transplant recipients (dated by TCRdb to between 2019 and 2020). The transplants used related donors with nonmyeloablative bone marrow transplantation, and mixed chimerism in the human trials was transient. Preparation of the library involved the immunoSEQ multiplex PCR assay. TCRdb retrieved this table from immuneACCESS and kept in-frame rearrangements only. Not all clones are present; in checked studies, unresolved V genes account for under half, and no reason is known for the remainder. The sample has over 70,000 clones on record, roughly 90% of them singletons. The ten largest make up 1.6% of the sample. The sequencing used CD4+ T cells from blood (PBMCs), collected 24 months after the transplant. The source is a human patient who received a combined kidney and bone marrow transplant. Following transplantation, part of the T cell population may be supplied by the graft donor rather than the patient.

The CDR3 nucleotides are TGTGCCAGCAGCTTACAGGGGGCCGGCTACGAGCAGTACTTC. The encoded protein is CASSLQGAGYEQYF. The chain is built from TRBV5-4 and TRBJ2-7; 9 positions agree with TRBD1. The CDR3 has 14 residues. V lost 2 bases and J lost 3; bases outside the gene matches: 3. Looked up from germline, CDR1 is SGHNT and CDR2 is YYREEE (reference sequence).

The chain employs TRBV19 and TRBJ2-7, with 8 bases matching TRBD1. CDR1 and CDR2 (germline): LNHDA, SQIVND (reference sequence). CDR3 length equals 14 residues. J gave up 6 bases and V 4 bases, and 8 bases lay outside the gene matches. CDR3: CASSTRQGAREQYF. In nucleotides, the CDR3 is TGTGCCAGTAGTACGAGGCAGGGGGCTCGCGAGCAGTACTTC.

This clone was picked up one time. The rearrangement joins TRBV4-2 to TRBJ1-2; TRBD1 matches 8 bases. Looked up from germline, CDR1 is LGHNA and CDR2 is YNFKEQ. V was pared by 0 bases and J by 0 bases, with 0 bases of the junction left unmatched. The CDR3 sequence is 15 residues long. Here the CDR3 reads CASSQEQGANYGYTF. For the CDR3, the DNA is TGTGCCAGCAGCCAAGAACAGGGGGCTAACTATGGCTACACCTTC.

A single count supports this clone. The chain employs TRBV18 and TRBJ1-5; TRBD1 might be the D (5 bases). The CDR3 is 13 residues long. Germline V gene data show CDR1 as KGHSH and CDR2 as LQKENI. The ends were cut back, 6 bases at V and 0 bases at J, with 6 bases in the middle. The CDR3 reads CASSDSSNQPQHF. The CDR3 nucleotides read TGTGCCAGCTCCGACAGTAGCAATCAGCCCCAGCATTTT.

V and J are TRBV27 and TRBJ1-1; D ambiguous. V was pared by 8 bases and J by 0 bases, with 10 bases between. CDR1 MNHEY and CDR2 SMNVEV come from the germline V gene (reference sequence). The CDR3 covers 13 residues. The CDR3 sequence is CASESRLNTEAFF. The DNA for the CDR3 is TGTGCCAGCGAGTCGCGGTTGAACACTGAAGCTTTCTTT.

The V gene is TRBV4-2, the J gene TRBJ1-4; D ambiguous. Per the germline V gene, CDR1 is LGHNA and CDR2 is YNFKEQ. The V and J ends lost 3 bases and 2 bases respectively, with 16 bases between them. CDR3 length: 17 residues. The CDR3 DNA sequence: TGTGCCAGCAGCCAGTCGGGTAGAGGCTTTACTAATGAAAAACTGTTTTTT. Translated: CASSQSGRGFTNEKLFF.

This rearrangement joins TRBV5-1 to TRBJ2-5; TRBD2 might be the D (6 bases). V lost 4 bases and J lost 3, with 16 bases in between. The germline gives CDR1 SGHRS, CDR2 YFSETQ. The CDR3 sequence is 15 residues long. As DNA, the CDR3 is TGCGCCAGCAGCGGATGGGGCGGGGAAGAAGAGACCCAGTACTTC. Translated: CASSGWGGEEETQYF.

This chain's CDR3 is CASSRTGPSSEQYF. The DNA of the CDR3 is TGTGCCAGCAGCCGGACAGGTCCTTCAAGCGAGCAGTACTTC. This rearrangement joins TRBV5-5 to TRBJ2-7; 7 positions match TRBD1. V was clipped by 4 bases and J by 6 bases; unmatched bases: 10. Looked up from germline, CDR1 is SGHKS and CDR2 is YYEKEE (reference sequence). The CDR3 contains 14 residues.

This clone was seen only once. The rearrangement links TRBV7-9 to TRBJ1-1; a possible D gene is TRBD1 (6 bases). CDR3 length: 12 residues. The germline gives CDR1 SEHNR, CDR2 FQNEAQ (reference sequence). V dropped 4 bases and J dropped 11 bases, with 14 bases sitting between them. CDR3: CASSSAGVGAFF. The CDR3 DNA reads TGTGCCAGCAGCTCGGCAGGGGTCGGGGCTTTCTTT.

The CDR3 nucleotides read TGTGCCAGCAGCTTGGATCAGGGGGTAAGGGAGCAGTACTTC. Translated, it gives CASSLDQGVREQYF. The chain couples TRBV5-4 to TRBJ2-7, with 7 bases that match TRBD1. From germline, CDR1 is SGHNT and CDR2 YYREEE (reference sequence). The CDR3 is 14 amino acids. The V segment lost 0 bases and the J segment 7 bases; nucleotides outside the gene matches: 7.

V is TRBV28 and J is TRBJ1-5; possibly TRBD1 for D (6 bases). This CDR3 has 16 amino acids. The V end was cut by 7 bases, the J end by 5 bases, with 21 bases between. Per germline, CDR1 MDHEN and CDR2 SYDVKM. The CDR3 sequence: CASTQSTGTSDQPQHF. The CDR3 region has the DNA TGTGCCAGCACCCAAAGTACAGGGACCTCTGATCAGCCCCAGCATTTT.

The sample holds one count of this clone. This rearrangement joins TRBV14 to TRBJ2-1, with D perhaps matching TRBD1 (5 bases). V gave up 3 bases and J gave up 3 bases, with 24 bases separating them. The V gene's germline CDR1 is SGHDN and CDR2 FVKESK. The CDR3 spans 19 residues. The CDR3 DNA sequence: TGTGCCAGCAGCCACCCTCGTGGGTTTGGGGCGCGGATCTACAATGAGCAGTTCTTC. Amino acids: CASSHPRGFGARIYNEQFF.

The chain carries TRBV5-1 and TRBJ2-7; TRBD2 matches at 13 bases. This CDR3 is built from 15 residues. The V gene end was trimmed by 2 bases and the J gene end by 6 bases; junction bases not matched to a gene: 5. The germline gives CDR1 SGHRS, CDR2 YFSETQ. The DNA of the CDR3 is TGCGCCAGCAGCTTAGGACTAGCGGGAGATCCCGAGCAGTACTTC. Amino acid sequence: CASSLGLAGDPEQYF.

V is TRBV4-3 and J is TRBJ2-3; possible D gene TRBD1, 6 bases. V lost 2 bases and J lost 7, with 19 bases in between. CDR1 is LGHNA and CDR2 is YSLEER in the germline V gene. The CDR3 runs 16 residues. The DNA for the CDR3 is TGCGCCAGCAGCCAATACGGGACACGGTTTGAGAATACGCAGTATTTT. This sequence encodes CASSQYGTRFENTQYF.

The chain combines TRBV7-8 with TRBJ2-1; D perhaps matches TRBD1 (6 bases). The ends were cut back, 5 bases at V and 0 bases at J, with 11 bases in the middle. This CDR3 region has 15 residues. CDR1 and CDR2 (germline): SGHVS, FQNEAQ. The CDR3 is CASSPGTLSYNEQFF. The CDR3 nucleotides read TGTGCCAGCAGCCCGGGGACACTCTCCTACAATGAGCAGTTCTTC.

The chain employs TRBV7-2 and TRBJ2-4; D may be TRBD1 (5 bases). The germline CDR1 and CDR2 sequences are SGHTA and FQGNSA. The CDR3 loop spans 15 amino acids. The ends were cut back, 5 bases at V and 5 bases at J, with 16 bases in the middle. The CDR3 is CASSLLGRGENIQYF. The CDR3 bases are TGTGCCAGCAGCCTTTTAGGAAGGGGTGAAAACATTCAGTACTTC.

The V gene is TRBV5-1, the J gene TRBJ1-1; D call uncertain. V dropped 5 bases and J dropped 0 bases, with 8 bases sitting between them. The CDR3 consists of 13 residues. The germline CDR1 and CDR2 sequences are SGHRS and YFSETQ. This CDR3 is CASRPSMNTEAFF. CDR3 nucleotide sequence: TGCGCCAGCAGGCCGAGCATGAACACTGAAGCTTTCTTT.

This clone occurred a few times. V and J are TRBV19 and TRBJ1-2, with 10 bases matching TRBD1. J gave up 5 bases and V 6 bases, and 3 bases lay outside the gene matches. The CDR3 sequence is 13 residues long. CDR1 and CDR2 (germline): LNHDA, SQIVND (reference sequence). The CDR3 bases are TGTGCCAGTAGCATGGGACAGGGGTATGGCTACACCTTC. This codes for CASSMGQGYGYTF.